This TCR beta chain was sequenced for a study of blood T cells in healthy people across ages. Germline loops: CDR1 MNHEY, CDR2 SVGAGI. This CDR3 comprises 14 residues. V lost 1 base, J lost 2 bases, and 8 bases lay in between. Many counts were recorded for this clonotype. PCR was performed a second time for about 7 to 12 cycles using a sample-barcoded 5' primer and a J-beta primer mix. One entry per CDR3 protein results from TCRdb running MiXCR on the 5' RACE reads. The table has around 1,000,000 distinct CDR3 sequences, less than 45% seen once. The V and J genes are TRBV6-5 and TRBJ2-5; D is ambiguous. Sequences were obtained from blood. The sequence was obtained from a man aged 18-30 years in good health. The CDR3, as DNA: TGTGCCAGCAGTTACTTTTTAGGACAAGAGACCCAGTACTTC. It is translated as CASSYFLGQETQYF.